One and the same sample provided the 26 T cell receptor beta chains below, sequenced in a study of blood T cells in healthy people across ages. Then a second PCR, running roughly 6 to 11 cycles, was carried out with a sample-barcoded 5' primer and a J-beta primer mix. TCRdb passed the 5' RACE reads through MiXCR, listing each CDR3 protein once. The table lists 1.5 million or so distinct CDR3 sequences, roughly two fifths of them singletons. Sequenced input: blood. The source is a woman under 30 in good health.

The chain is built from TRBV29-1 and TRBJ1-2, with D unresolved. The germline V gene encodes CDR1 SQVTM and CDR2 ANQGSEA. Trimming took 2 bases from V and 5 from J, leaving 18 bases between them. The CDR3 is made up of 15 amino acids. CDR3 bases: TGCAGCGTTGAATTTGGTGCCAAAGCGACTTATGGCTACACCTTC. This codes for CSVEFGAKATYGYTF.

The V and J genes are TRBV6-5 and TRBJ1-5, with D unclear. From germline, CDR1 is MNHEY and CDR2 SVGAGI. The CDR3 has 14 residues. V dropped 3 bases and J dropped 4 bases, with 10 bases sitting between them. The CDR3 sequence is CASSYLSENQPQHF. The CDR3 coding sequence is TGTGCCAGCAGTTATTTGTCAGAAAATCAGCCCCAGCATTTT.

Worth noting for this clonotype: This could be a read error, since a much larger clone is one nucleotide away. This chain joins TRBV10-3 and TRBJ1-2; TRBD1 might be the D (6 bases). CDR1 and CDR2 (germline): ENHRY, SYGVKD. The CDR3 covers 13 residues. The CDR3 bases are TGTGCCATCAGTGAGGACAGGAACTATGGCTACATCTTC. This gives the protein CAISEDRNYGYIF.

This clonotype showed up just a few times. The CDR3 sequence: CSARNPRQGRYGYTF. The CDR3 nucleotides read TGCAGTGCTAGGAATCCTCGACAGGGTCGCTATGGCTACACCTTC. V is TRBV20-1 and J is TRBJ1-2, with 7 bases identical to TRBD1. Germline V gives CDR1 DFQATT, CDR2 SNEGSKA (reference sequence). The CDR3 is 15 residues long. The V and J ends lost 3 bases and 4 bases, in that order; junction bases with no gene match: 11.

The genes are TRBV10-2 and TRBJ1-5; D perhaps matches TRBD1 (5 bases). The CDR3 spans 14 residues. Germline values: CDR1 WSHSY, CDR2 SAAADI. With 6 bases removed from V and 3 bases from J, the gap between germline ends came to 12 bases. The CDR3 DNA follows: TGCGCCAGCAGCTCTGACAGCTTCAATCAGCCCCAGCATTTT. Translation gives CASSSDSFNQPQHF.

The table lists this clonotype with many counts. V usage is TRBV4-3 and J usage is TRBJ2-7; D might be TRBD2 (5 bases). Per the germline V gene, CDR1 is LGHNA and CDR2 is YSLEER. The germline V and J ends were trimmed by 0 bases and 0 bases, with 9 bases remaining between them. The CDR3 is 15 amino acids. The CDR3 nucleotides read TGCGCCAGCAGCCAAGAGCTGGGGAGCTCCTACGAGCAGTACTTC. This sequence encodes CASSQELGSSYEQYF.

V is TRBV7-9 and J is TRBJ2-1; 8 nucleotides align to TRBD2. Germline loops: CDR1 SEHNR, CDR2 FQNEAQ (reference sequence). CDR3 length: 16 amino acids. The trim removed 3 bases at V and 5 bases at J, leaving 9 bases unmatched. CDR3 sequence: CASSFPTGGPDNEQFF. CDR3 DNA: TGTGCCAGCAGCTTTCCGACGGGAGGGCCTGACAATGAGCAGTTCTTC.

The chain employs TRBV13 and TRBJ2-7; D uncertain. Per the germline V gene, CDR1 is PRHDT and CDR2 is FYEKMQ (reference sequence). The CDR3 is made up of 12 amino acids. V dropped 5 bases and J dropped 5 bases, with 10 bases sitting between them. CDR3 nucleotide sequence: TGTGCCAGCAGCACCCCTTCAAACGAGCAGTACTTC. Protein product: CASSTPSNEQYF.

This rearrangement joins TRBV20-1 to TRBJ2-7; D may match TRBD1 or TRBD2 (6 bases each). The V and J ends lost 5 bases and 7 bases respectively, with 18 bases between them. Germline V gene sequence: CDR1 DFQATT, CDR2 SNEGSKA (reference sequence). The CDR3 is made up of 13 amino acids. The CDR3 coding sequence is TGCAGTGCTGTATGGCGGGACACGCGGGAGCAGTACTTC. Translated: CSAVWRDTREQYF.

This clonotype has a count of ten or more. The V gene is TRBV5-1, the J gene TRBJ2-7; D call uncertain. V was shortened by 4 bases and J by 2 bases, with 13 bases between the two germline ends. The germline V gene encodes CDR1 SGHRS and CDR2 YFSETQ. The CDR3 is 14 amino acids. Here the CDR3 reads CASSRDGHTYEQYF. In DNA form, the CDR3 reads TGCGCCAGCAGCCGCGACGGGCACACCTACGAGCAGTACTTC. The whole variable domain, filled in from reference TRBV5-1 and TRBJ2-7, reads KAGVTQTPRYLIKTRGQQVTLSCSPISGHRSVSWYQQTPGQGLQFLFEYFSETQRNKGNFPGRFSGRQFSNSRSEMNVSTLELGDSALYLCASSRDGHTYEQYFGPGTRLTVT.

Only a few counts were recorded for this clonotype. The CDR3 sequence is CSVEAGSSYNEQYF. The CDR3 DNA is TGCAGCGTTGAGGCCGGGAGCTCCTACAATGAGCAGTACTTC. The gene calls are TRBV29-1 and TRBJ2-1, with D tentatively TRBD2 (6 bases). The J call may be mistaken, given a closer DNA end match to TRBJ2-7. The CDR3 consists of 14 residues. CDR1 is SQVTM and CDR2 is ANQGSEA in the germline V gene.

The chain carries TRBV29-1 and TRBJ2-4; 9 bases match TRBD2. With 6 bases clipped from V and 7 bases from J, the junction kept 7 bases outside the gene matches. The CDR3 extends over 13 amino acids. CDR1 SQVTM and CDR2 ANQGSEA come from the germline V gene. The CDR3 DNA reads TGCAGCGTCCGTAGCGGGAGTGGGAACATTCAGTACTTC. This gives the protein CSVRSGSGNIQYF.

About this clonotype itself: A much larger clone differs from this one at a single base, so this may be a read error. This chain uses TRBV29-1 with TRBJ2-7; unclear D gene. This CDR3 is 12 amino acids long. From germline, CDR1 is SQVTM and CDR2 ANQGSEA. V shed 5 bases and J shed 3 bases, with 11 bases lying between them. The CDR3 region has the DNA TGCAGCGTTCCTCCTACCGGCTACGAGCAGTACTTC. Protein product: CSVPPTGYEQYF.

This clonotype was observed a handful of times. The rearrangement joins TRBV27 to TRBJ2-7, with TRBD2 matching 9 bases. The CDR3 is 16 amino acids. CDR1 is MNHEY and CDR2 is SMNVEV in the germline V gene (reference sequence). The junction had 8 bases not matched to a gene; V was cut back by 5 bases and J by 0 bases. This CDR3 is CASSIRLAAFSYEQYF. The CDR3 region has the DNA TGTGCCAGCAGTATCAGACTAGCGGCGTTCTCCTACGAGCAGTACTTC.

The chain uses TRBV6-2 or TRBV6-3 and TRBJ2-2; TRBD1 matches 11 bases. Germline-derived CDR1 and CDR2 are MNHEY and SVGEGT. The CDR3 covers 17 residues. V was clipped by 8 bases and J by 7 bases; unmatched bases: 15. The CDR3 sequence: CASCRPRRTGGFGELFF. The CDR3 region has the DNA TGTGCCAGCTGCCGACCCCGCCGGACAGGGGGCTTCGGGGAGCTGTTTTTT.

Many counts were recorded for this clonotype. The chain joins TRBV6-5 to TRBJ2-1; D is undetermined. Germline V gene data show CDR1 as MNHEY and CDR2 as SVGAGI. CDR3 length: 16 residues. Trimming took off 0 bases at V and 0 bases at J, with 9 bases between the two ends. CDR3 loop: CASSYSRLSSYNEQFF. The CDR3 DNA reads TGTGCCAGCAGTTACTCTCGGTTGAGCTCCTACAATGAGCAGTTCTTC.

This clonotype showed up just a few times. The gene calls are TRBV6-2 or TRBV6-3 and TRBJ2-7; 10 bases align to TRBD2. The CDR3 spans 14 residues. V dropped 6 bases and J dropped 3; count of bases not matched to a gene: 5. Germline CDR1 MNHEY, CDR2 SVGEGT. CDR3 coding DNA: TGTGCCAGCAGAACTAGCGGGGTGATCTACGAGCAGTACTTC. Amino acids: CASRTSGVIYEQYF.

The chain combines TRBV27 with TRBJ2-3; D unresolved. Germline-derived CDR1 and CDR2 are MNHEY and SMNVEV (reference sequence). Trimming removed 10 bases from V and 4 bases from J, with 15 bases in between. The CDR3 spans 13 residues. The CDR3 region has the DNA TGTGCCACCCAAACGAGACTCGCAGATACGCAGTATTTT. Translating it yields CATQTRLADTQYF.

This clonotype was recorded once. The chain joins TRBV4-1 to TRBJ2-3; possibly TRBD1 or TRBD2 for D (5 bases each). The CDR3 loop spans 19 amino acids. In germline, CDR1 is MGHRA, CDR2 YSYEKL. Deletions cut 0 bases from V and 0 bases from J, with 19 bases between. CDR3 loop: CASSQESWDRRLSTDTQYF. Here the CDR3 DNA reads TGCGCCAGCAGCCAAGAAAGTTGGGACCGTAGACTTAGCACAGATACGCAGTATTTT.

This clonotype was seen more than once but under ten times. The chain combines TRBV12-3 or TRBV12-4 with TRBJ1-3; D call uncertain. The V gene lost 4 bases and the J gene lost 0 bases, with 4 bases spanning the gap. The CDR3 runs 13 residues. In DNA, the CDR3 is TGTGCCAGCAGTTCAAGCTCTGGAAACACCATATATTTT. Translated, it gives CASSSSSGNTIYF.

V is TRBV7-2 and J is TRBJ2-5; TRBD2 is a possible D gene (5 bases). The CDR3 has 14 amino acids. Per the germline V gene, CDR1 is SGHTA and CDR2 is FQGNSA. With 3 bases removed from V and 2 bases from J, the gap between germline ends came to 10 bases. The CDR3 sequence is CASSFKRRQETQYF. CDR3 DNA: TGTGCCAGCAGCTTTAAGCGGCGACAAGAGACCCAGTACTTC. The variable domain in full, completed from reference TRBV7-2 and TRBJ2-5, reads GAGVSQSPSNKVTEKGKDVELRCDPISGHTALYWYRQSLGQGLEFLIYFQGNSAPDKSGLPSDRFSAERTGGSVSTLTIQRTQQEDSAVYLCASSFKRRQETQYFGPGTRLLVL.

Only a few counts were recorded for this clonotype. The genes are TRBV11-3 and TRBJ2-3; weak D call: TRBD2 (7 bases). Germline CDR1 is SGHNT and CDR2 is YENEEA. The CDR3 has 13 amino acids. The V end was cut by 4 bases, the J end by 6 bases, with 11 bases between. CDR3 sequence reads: CASSSGGGDTQYF. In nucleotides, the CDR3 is TGTGCCAGCAGCTCTGGGGGGGGCGATACGCAGTATTTT. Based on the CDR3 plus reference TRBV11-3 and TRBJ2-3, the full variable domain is EAGVVQSPRYKIIEKKQPVAFWCNPISGHNTLYWYLQNLGQGPELLIRYENEEAVDDSQLPKDRFSAERLKGVDSTLKIQPAELGDSAVYLCASSSGGGDTQYFGPGTRLTVL.

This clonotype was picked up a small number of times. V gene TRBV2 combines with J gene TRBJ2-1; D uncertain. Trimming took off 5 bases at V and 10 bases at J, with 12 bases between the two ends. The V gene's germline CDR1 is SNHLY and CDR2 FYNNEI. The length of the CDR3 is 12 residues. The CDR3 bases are TGTGCCAGCAGTAGTTATTCGCCGGAGCAGTTCTTC. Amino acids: CASSSYSPEQFF.

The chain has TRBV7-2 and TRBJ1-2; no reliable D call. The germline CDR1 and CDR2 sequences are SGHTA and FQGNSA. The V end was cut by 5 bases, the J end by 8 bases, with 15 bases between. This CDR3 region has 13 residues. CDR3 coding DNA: TGTGCCAGCAGCGCCGGATACGACGGGGGCTACACCTTC. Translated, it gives CASSAGYDGGYTF.

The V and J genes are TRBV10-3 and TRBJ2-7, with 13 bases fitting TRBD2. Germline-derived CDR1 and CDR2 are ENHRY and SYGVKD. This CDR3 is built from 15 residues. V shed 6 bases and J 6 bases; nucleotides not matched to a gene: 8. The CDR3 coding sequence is TGTGCCATCAGCCCAACTAGCGGGAGGGATCTCGAGCAGTACTTC. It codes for CAISPTSGRDLEQYF.

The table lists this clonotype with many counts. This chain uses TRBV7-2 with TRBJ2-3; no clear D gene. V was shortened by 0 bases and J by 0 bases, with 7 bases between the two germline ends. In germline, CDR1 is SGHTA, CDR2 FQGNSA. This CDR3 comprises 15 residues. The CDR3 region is CASSLASTSTDTQYF. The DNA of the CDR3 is TGTGCCAGCAGCTTAGCGTCTACTAGCACAGATACGCAGTATTTT.